The TCR beta chain described here comes from a study of somatic mutations in T cells in chronic GVHD (dated by TCRdb to the early 2020s). The CDR3 runs 14 residues from the cysteine to the phenylalanine. Only the CDR3 portion is preserved as DNA: 42 bases, with reading frame beginning at the first base. CDR1 and CDR2 are read off the germline V gene (reference sequence) as SGHKS and YYEKEE. Sorting staining used anti-CD3, anti-CD4, anti-CD8 and a Vbeta20 antibody from the IOTest Beta Mark kit on a FACSAria III, with purity above 98%. Peripheral blood was drawn into sodium heparin tubes, and mononuclear cells were separated by Ficoll-Paque PLUS density gradient centrifugation. Before TCRbeta deep sequencing, the CD4+ Vbeta20+, CD4+ Vbeta20-, and CD8+ T cell fractions were FACS-sorted. Isolated genomic DNA was used for TCRbeta deep sequencing. The immunoSEQ assay, provided as a commercial service, was used for TCRbeta CDR3 sequencing and initial data processing. Under the source paper's analysis protocol: Reads were demultiplexed, adapter and primer sequences were trimmed, similar clones were merged through frequency-ratio clustering, and V, D, J genes were annotated using IMGT. Imported from immuneACCESS, the table was reduced by TCRdb to in-frame sequences with V and J called. These copies leave out some clones; in studies compared against another copy, an unresolved V gene accounts for under half, and the cause of the remainder is not known. That table furnishes V, J and clone size, whereas the DNA furnished D and trimming. This sample has approximately 2,000 clones in its table, and roughly 63% of those were observed once. 45% to 70% of the sample comes from the top ten.

Points on this clone: Its antigen is currently not known. The junction does not match germline at one end; this may be a read error. Distinct nucleotide sequences in the sample also encode this CDR3.

Sequencing was performed on CD8+ T cells from blood. The rearrangement combines TRBV5-5 with TRBJ1-6; the best D guess is TRBD1, with 5 bases matching. The TCR was taken from a male patient between 45 and 59 years old with chronic graft-versus-host disease. Where a transplant has occurred, the graft donor may have supplied some of the T cells. For the CDR3, the sequence is CASSLGQNNSPLHF. The base sequence is TGTGCCAGCAGCTTGGGACAGAATAATTCCCCCCTCCACTTT. With the rest looked up from the reference TRBV5-5 and TRBJ1-6 genes rather than sequenced, the full variable domain is DAGVTQSPTHLIKTRGQQVTLRCSPISGHKSVSWYQQVLGQGPQFIFQYYEKEERGRGNFPDRFSARQFPNYSSELNVNALLLGDSALYLCASSLGQNNSPLHFGNGTRLTVT.